The 25 T cell receptor beta chains below all came from one sample that was sequenced in a study of graft-versus-host responses after intestinal transplantation (dated by TCRdb to the early 2020s). Libraries were built with the immunoSEQ multiplex PCR assay. The source is immuneACCESS, and TCRdb retained only in-frame sequences with V and J called. Part of the clones is not carried over; for the studies checked, unresolved V genes explain less than half of this, and the remainder is unexplained. The sample has around 25,000 clones on record, approximately 83% of them singletons. The top ten clones comprise more than 0.9% of the sample. The sample consisted of PBMCs, taken around 460 days after intestinal transplant. All receptors derive from a human patient who received an intestinal transplant, so some T cells may come from the graft donor.

This clone came up a few times. The chain carries TRBV2 and TRBJ2-7; D is perhaps TRBD1 (6 bases). This CDR3 region has 15 residues. The germline CDR1 and CDR2 sequences are SNHLY and FYNNEI. The V gene lost 8 bases and the J gene lost 0 bases, with 17 bases spanning the gap. The DNA for the CDR3 is TGTGCCAGCGGGGTCTGGACAGTGGACTCCTACGAGCAGTACTTC. Translation: CASGVWTVDSYEQYF. The entire variable domain, with the rest obtained from reference TRBV2 and TRBJ2-7, is as follows: EPEVTQTPSHQVTQMGQEVILRCVPISNHLYFYWYRQILGQKVEFLVSFYNNEISEKSEIFDDQFSVERPDGSNFTLKIRSTKLEDSAMYFCASGVWTVDSYEQYFGPGTRLTVT.

About this clone: At one end the junction does not follow the germline gene, possibly because of a read error. The V gene is TRBV28, the J gene TRBJ1-6; D is unclear. CDR1 is MDHEN and CDR2 is SYDVKM in the germline V gene. This CDR3 has 11 amino acids. CDR3 DNA: TGTGCCAGCAGTCCCTCGGGCGCAACCCCTTTT. The encoded protein is CASSPSGATPF.

This chain uses TRBV7-8 with TRBJ1-2; D is unclear. Trimming stripped 4 bases from V and 3 bases from J, with 15 bases between. Germline assignment: CDR1 SGHVS and CDR2 FQNEAQ. The CDR3 extends over 15 amino acids. The CDR3 DNA follows: TGTGCCAGCAGCTCAACTCGCGGAATTGACTATGGCTACACCTTC. Amino acids: CASSSTRGIDYGYTF.

This clone was detected once. The chain joins TRBV28 to TRBJ1-2; the D is unclear. Between the trimmed V and J ends, which lost 4 bases and 5 bases, there was a span of 5 bases. This CDR3 contains 11 residues. Germline assignment: CDR1 MDHEN and CDR2 SYDVKM. The CDR3 loop reads CASSSGYGYTF. For the CDR3, the DNA is TGTGCCAGCAGTTCAGGTTATGGCTACACCTTC.

This chain uses TRBV7-6 with TRBJ2-1; TRBD1 might be the D (6 bases). CDR1 is SGHVS, CDR2 FNYEAQ, per germline. Trimming cost V 5 bases and J 7 bases, with 12 bases left between them. This CDR3 is built from 13 residues. In DNA form, the CDR3 reads TGTGCCAGCAGCCAGGGGAACCAGAATGAGCAGTTCTTC. Its protein product is CASSQGNQNEQFF. The complete variable domain, with remaining parts taken from reference TRBV7-6 and TRBJ2-1, reads GAGVSQSPRYKVTKRGQDVALRCDPISGHVSLYWYRQALGQGPEFLTYFNYEAQQDKSGLPNDRFSAERPEGSISTLTIQRTEQRDSAMYRCASSQGNQNEQFFGPGTRLTVL.

In this sample, this clone turned up a few times. The V and J genes are TRBV27 and TRBJ1-2; 7 bases fit TRBD1. Germline loops: CDR1 MNHEY, CDR2 SMNVEV (reference sequence). The length of the CDR3 is 15 residues. V trimming: 2 bases; J trimming: 7 bases; junction bases outside the gene matches: 10. The CDR3: CASSLRGGRGSGYTF. The DNA for the CDR3 is TGTGCCAGCAGTTTAAGGGGCGGCAGGGGGTCTGGCTACACCTTC.

DNA of the CDR3: TGTGCCAGCAGTCACGCGCAACTAGCGGGAGTCCGAGGCGAGCAGTACTTC. It specifies CASSHAQLAGVRGEQYF. This chain links TRBV27 with TRBJ2-7; 11 bases match TRBD2. V lost 5 bases, J lost 6 bases, and 15 bases stayed unmatched. The CDR3 runs to 17 residues. Per germline, CDR1 MNHEY and CDR2 SMNVEV (reference sequence).

This clone was found a few times. In DNA form, the CDR3 reads TGCGCCAGCACCCGCCAGGGGGCGGGCTCCTACGAGCAGTACTTC. Amino acid sequence: CASTRQGAGSYEQYF. The chain joins TRBV5-1 to TRBJ2-7, with TRBD1 matching over 8 bases. The germline V gene has CDR1 SGHRS and CDR2 YFSETQ. This CDR3 is built from 15 residues. V shed 6 bases, J shed 0 bases, and the junction held 8 bases outside the gene matches.

This CDR3 reads CASSLRGAAKNIQYF. For the CDR3, the DNA is TGTGCCAGCAGCTTACGGGGGGCGGCCAAAAACATTCAGTACTTC. This chain connects TRBV7-9 to TRBJ2-4, with D possibly being TRBD2 (7 bases). CDR3 length: 15 residues. V lost 2 bases, J lost 1 base, and 9 bases lay in between. CDR1 SEHNR and CDR2 FQNEAQ come from the germline V gene (reference sequence).

The chain is built from TRBV6-1 and TRBJ2-7; perhaps TRBD1 as D (5 bases). Trimming took off 8 bases at V and 7 bases at J, with 18 bases between the two ends. CDR1 MNHNS and CDR2 SASEGT come from the germline V gene. The CDR3 runs to 13 residues. The CDR3: CASSNPPGAEQYF. CDR3 in DNA: TGTGCCAGCTCAAATCCCCCTGGGGCGGAGCAGTACTTC.

The rearrangement links TRBV7-9 to TRBJ2-7; perhaps TRBD2 as D (6 bases). Looked up from germline, CDR1 is SEHNR and CDR2 is FQNEAQ (reference sequence). The CDR3 length is 15 residues. V was shortened by 5 bases and J by 6 bases, with 20 bases between the two germline ends. The DNA for the CDR3 is TGTGCCAGCAGCCACCTGGACGGAGGGGCGAGCGAGCAGTACTTC. Translation: CASSHLDGGASEQYF.

The J gene is TRBJ2-6, the V gene TRBV6-5; tentative D call: TRBD2 (5 bases). The CDR3 has 14 amino acids. In germline, CDR1 is MNHEY, CDR2 SVGAGI. With 10 bases removed from V and 4 bases from J, the gap between germline ends came to 14 bases. The CDR3 DNA reads as TGTGCCACCGGAGACGAGGGAGGGGCCAACGTCCTGACTTTC. Translation: CATGDEGGANVLTF.

The V call is TRBV9, the J call TRBJ1-3, with D uncertain. Germline CDR1 SGDLS, CDR2 YYNGEE. CDR3 length: 16 amino acids. V was clipped by 4 bases and J by 4 bases, with 18 bases between them. CDR3 DNA sequence: TGTGCCAGCAGCCCAACCAACGGAAGGGCCGGAAACACCATATATTTT. Translating it yields CASSPTNGRAGNTIYF.

Regarding this clone: The junction differs from germline at one of its ends, possibly a read error. The chain links TRBV5-6 to TRBJ1-1, with D unresolved. The CDR3 spans 13 residues. Germline-derived CDR1 and CDR2 are SGHDT and YYEEEE. The CDR3 DNA is TGTGCCAGCAGCTTGTTCAGGTCCCCTGAAGCTCTCTTT. Protein sequence: CASSLFRSPEALF.

The CDR3 is CASSPPGGDRGRETQYF. The CDR3 nucleotides are TGTGCCAGCAGCCCCCCCGGGGGGGACAGGGGGCGGGAGACCCAGTACTTC. The genes are TRBV28 and TRBJ2-5, with 12 bases aligning to TRBD1. Looked up from germline, CDR1 is MDHEN and CDR2 is SYDVKM. The length of the CDR3 is 17 residues. Trimming removed 6 bases from V and 5 bases from J; junction bases left unmatched: 13.

This chain links TRBV28 with TRBJ1-2; TRBD1 agrees at 7 bases. Trimming cost V 5 bases and J 3 bases; bases outside gene matches: 6. This CDR3 has 14 residues. CDR1 and CDR2 from the germline V gene are MDHEN and SYDVKM. In nucleotides, the CDR3 is TGTGCCAGCAGTGTAGGGACAGACTACTATGGCTACACCTTC. Protein: CASSVGTDYYGYTF.

V and J are TRBV12-5 and TRBJ1-5; perhaps TRBD1 as D (6 bases). Per germline, CDR1 LGHNT and CDR2 FRNRAP. With 0 bases removed from V and 6 bases from J, the gap between germline ends came to 6 bases. There are 13 residues in the CDR3. CDR3 nucleotides: TGTGCTAGTGGTTTGGTACAGGGTCAGCCCCAGCATTTT. It specifies CASGLVQGQPQHF.

This chain connects TRBV5-1 to TRBJ2-1; TRBD2 aligns across 12 bases. The J segment lost 8 bases and the V segment lost 5 bases, leaving 11 bases of the junction unmatched. Germline V lookup: CDR1 SGHRS, CDR2 YFSETQ. This CDR3 is 16 amino acids long. CDR3 protein: CASRASGRALGDEQFF. In DNA, the CDR3 is TGCGCCAGCAGGGCTAGCGGGAGGGCCTTAGGAGATGAGCAGTTCTTC.

The chain couples TRBV19 to TRBJ2-2; 8 bases align to TRBD1. V gave up 3 bases and J gave up 3 bases; unmatched junction bases: 6. Germline V CDR1 and CDR2: LNHDA, SQIVND (reference sequence). CDR3 length equals 16 residues. The CDR3 DNA reads as TGTGCCAGTAGTATCCTGACAGGGGTGGACACCGGGGAGCTGTTTTTT. Its translation is CASSILTGVDTGELFF. Filled out from reference TRBV19 and TRBJ2-2, the complete variable domain reads DGGITQSPKYLFRKEGQNVTLSCEQNLNHDAMYWYRQDPGQGLRLIYYSQIVNDFQKGDIAEGYSVSREKKESFPLTVTSAQKNPTAFYLCASSILTGVDTGELFFGEGSRLTVL.

The chain is built from TRBV6-4 and TRBJ2-3; D is possibly TRBD1 (6 bases). There are 13 residues in the CDR3. V dropped 6 bases and J dropped 6 bases, with 13 bases sitting between them. Looked up from germline, CDR1 is MRHNA and CDR2 is SNTAGT. The CDR3 loop is CASSVTGPDTQYF. The CDR3 region has the DNA TGTGCCAGCAGCGTAACAGGGCCCGATACGCAGTATTTT.

The table lists this clone with a few counts. The chain has TRBV14 and TRBJ2-3; D gene uncertain. The CDR3 extends over 16 amino acids. V lost 1 base to trimming and J lost 2 bases, with 13 bases between them. Per the germline V gene, CDR1 is SGHDN and CDR2 is FVKESK. CDR3 in amino acids: CASSQGGFGYTDTQYF. In nucleotides, the CDR3 is TGTGCCAGCAGCCAAGGGGGATTCGGTTACACAGATACGCAGTATTTT.

This sequence joins TRBV19 and TRBJ1-2; D is unclear. This CDR3 region has 16 residues. V lost 1 base and J lost 4, with 16 bases in between. Germline V gene sequence: CDR1 LNHDA, CDR2 SQIVND (reference sequence). This CDR3 reads CASSIVYDGLFYGYTF. Here the CDR3 DNA reads TGTGCCAGTAGTATAGTCTACGACGGACTTTTCTATGGCTACACCTTC.

This chain links TRBV7-9 with TRBJ2-7, with D uncertain. The V gene lost 5 bases and the J gene lost 6 bases, with 11 bases spanning the gap. This CDR3 has 12 amino acids. Germline V gives CDR1 SEHNR, CDR2 FQNEAQ (reference sequence). DNA of the CDR3: TGTGCCAGCAGCGCCGACCCCTTCGAGCAGTACTTC. Its protein is CASSADPFEQYF. The full variable domain, with the rest looked up from reference TRBV7-9 and TRBJ2-7, is DTGVSQNPRHKITKRGQNVTFRCDPISEHNRLYWYRQTLGQGPEFLTYFQNEAQLEKSRLLSDRFSAERPKGSFSTLEIQRTEQGDSAMYLCASSADPFEQYFGPGTRLTVT.

The rearrangement links TRBV5-1 to TRBJ1-3; no reliable D call. There are 15 residues in the CDR3. Germline V gives CDR1 SGHRS, CDR2 YFSETQ. The V gene lost 0 bases and the J gene lost 4 bases, with 11 bases spanning the gap. The CDR3 is CASSLATGGGNTIYF. CDR3 nucleotide sequence: TGCGCCAGCAGCTTGGCCACGGGAGGCGGAAACACCATATATTTT. Variable domain in full (rest from reference TRBV5-1 and TRBJ1-3): KAGVTQTPRYLIKTRGQQVTLSCSPISGHRSVSWYQQTPGQGLQFLFEYFSETQRNKGNFPGRFSGRQFSNSRSEMNVSTLELGDSALYLCASSLATGGGNTIYFGEGSWLTVV.

The genes are TRBV7-6 and TRBJ2-3; possible D gene TRBD1, 6 bases. V was pared by 0 bases and J by 2 bases, with 6 bases between. The length of the CDR3 is 14 residues. Looked up from germline, CDR1 is SGHVS and CDR2 is FNYEAQ. CDR3 protein: CASSLAGATDTQYF. DNA for the CDR3: TGTGCCAGCAGCTTAGCGGGGGCCACAGATACGCAGTATTTT.